One sample yielded the 15 T cell receptor beta chains listed below, sequenced in a study of T cell responses to AZD1222 COVID-19 vaccine. Some clones are missing from TCRdb's copy, which holds only in-frame ones; the method was immunoSEQ multiplex PCR. Of 75,000 to 80,000 clones in the sample, over 65% were seen once. This specimen consisted of peripheral blood, obtained 28 days after the second dose of the MenACWY control vaccine. Receptors were obtained from an adult who received the MenACWY meningococcal vaccine as a control.

The chain has TRBV3-1 (or the pseudogene TRBV3-2) and TRBJ2-5; D assignment may be TRBD1 or TRBD2 (5 bases each). Trimming stripped 4 bases from V and 5 bases from J, with 17 bases between. Germline lookup yields CDR1 LGHDT and CDR2 YNNKEL (reference sequence). The CDR3 loop spans 15 amino acids. CDR3 in DNA: TGTGCCAGCAGCCGGGGACGACAATCCGGGGAGACCCAGTACTTC. It is translated as CASSRGRQSGETQYF.

The rearrangement joins TRBV5-1 to TRBJ1-3, with no clear D. The CDR3 has 16 amino acids. V was shortened by 0 bases and J by 0 bases, with 10 bases between the two germline ends. Germline V gene sequence: CDR1 SGHRS, CDR2 YFSETQ. Here the CDR3 DNA reads TGCGCCAGCAGCTTGGACGGGTCGCCCTCTGGAAACACCATATATTTT. This encodes CASSLDGSPSGNTIYF.

This clone was seen a few times. The chain joins TRBV5-4 to TRBJ2-1; 7 bases align to TRBD2. CDR3 length: 17 amino acids. With 4 bases clipped from V and 5 bases from J, the junction kept 15 bases outside the gene matches. Germline CDR1 is SGHNT and CDR2 is YYREEE (reference sequence). CDR3 in DNA: TGTGCCAGCAGCCCCACGGGAGGCGGGAGAGGGAACAATGAGCAGTTCTTC. Encoded protein: CASSPTGGGRGNNEQFF.

V gene TRBV4-1 combines with J gene TRBJ1-1; D possibly corresponds to TRBD1 (6 bases). The CDR3 loop spans 13 amino acids. V lost 4 bases to trimming and J lost 4 bases, with 10 bases between them. Germline CDR1 and CDR2: MGHRA and YSYEKL. CDR3 bases: TGCGCCAGCAGCCTTGAACAGGGCACTGAAGCTTTCTTT. As protein: CASSLEQGTEAFF.

The V gene is TRBV7-8, the J gene TRBJ1-5; 10 nucleotides agree with TRBD1. The CDR3 is 15 residues long. From germline, CDR1 is SGHVS and CDR2 FQNEAQ. J was trimmed by 7 bases and V by 5 bases; bases with no gene match: 8. The CDR3 region has the DNA TGTGCCAGCAGCAAGGGACAGGGGCAAGGACAGCCCCAGCATTTT. Translation gives CASSKGQGQGQPQHF.

This chain joins TRBV30 and TRBJ2-7, with 11 bases aligning to TRBD2. This CDR3 contains 15 residues. CDR1 and CDR2 from the germline V gene are GTSNPN and SVGIG (reference sequence). V lost 1 base, J lost 2 bases, and 4 bases stayed unmatched. The CDR3 reads CAWSATSGGPYEQYF. In DNA, the CDR3 is TGTGCCTGGAGTGCAACTAGCGGGGGACCCTACGAGCAGTACTTC.

The CDR3 nucleotides are TGTGCCAGCAGTGACAAGGGGGCGGGCACTGAAGCTTTCTTT. Translating it yields CASSDKGAGTEAFF. The chain employs TRBV28 and TRBJ1-1, with TRBD1 identical over 7 bases. V lost 5 bases, J lost 4 bases, and 7 bases stayed unmatched. CDR1 is MDHEN and CDR2 is SYDVKM in the germline V gene. The CDR3 contains 14 residues.

The chain recombines TRBV2 with TRBJ1-4; maybe TRBD1 (6 bases). The CDR3 sequence is 15 residues long. Germline V gives CDR1 SNHLY, CDR2 FYNNEI. Trimming removed 2 bases from V and 5 bases from J, with 12 bases in between. In DNA, the CDR3 is TGTGCCAGCAGTGAATATAGGGGGACGAATGAAAAACTGTTTTTT. Protein: CASSEYRGTNEKLFF.

V gene TRBV7-2 combines with J gene TRBJ2-2, with D maybe TRBD2 (5 bases). Germline loops: CDR1 SGHTA, CDR2 FQGNSA. The CDR3 length is 15 residues. V was pared by 6 bases and J by 2 bases, with 13 bases between. The CDR3 DNA reads as TGTGCCAGCAGTTTTGCCCGGGGTAACACCGGGGAGCTGTTTTTT. Translating gives CASSFARGNTGELFF.

The chain joins TRBV6-1 to TRBJ2-7; no reliable D call. Trimming left V 2 bases short and J 7 bases short, with 6 bases between. The CDR3 loop spans 11 amino acids. Germline CDR1 MNHNS, CDR2 SASEGT. CDR3 amino acids: CASSELVEQYF. DNA for the CDR3: TGTGCCAGCAGTGAATTGGTGGAGCAGTACTTC.

This clone has just a few counts. The V gene is TRBV7-9, the J gene TRBJ1-1; D is undetermined. Trimming cost V 2 bases and J 3 bases, with 7 bases left between them. Germline V gene lookup returns CDR1 SEHNR and CDR2 FQNEAQ (reference sequence). There are 13 residues in the CDR3. The CDR3: CASSLRVDTEAFF. DNA of the CDR3: TGTGCCAGCAGCTTACGGGTAGACACTGAAGCTTTCTTT.

The rearrangement links TRBV28 to TRBJ2-1; tentative D call: TRBD2 (6 bases). This CDR3 is built from 13 residues. V shed 6 bases and J shed 9 bases, with 15 bases lying between them. Germline V CDR1 and CDR2: MDHEN, SYDVKM. The CDR3 here is CASRTGVRSEQFF. The DNA for the CDR3 is TGTGCCAGCAGAACGGGGGTACGAAGTGAGCAGTTCTTC.

A single count supports this clone. The rearrangement links TRBV7-2 to TRBJ2-7; 10 nucleotides match TRBD2. Germline CDR1 and CDR2: SGHTA and FQGNSA. The CDR3 sequence is 15 residues long. V lost 5 bases and J lost 0; bases outside the gene matches: 4. The DNA for the CDR3 is TGTGCCAGCAGCCTCACTAGCGGGACCTCCTACGAGCAGTACTTC. It codes for CASSLTSGTSYEQYF.

The chain has TRBV3-1 (or the pseudogene TRBV3-2) and TRBJ2-1; D not certain. V lost 0 bases to trimming and J lost 1 base, with 7 bases between them. Germline CDR1 LGHDT, CDR2 YNNKEL (reference sequence). This CDR3 is 15 amino acids long. The CDR3 DNA reads as TGTGCCAGCAGCCAAGAAATTAAATCCTACAATGAGCAGTTCTTC. This encodes CASSQEIKSYNEQFF.

V and J are TRBV4-3 and TRBJ2-7; 9 bases agree with TRBD1. In germline, CDR1 is LGHNA, CDR2 YSLEER. The CDR3 spans 13 residues. The V and J ends lost 5 bases and 7 bases, in that order; junction bases with no gene match: 6. CDR3 loop: CASSYRTGDEQYF. The CDR3 DNA reads as TGCGCCAGCAGCTATCGGACAGGGGATGAGCAGTACTTC.